Below, 10 T cell receptor beta chains from the same sample are listed, as sequenced in a study of blood T cells in healthy people across ages. Together with a sample-barcoded 5' primer, a J-beta primer mix was included in a second PCR lasting roughly 6 to 12 cycles. From the 5' RACE reads, TCRdb called clonotypes with MiXCR, one entry per CDR3 protein. The table lists some 1.8 million distinct CDR3 sequences, 39% of them singletons, with roughly 24% in the top ten. Sequenced material: blood. All receptors come from a human donor in good health.

This chain links TRBV25-1 with TRBJ1-2; D uncertain. V gave up 0 bases and J gave up 2 bases, with 13 bases separating them. The CDR3 is 16 amino acids. Germline V gives CDR1 MGHDK, CDR2 SYGVNS. Here the CDR3 DNA reads TGTGCCAGCAGTGAATATCCCCTCGAGGCAAACTATGGCTACACCTTC. Amino acid sequence: CASSEYPLEANYGYTF.

Note on this clonotype: One end of the junction varies from germline; a read error may be responsible. This chain links TRBV6-6 with TRBJ1-5; D might be TRBD1 (5 bases). This CDR3 is built from 14 residues. Per the germline V gene, CDR1 is MNHNY and CDR2 is SVGAGI (reference sequence). The CDR3 nucleotides are TGTGCCAGCAACATCGGGGGAAGCAATCAGTCCCAGCATTTT. It translates to CASNIGGSNQSQHF.

The table lists this clonotype with many counts. The genes are TRBV12-3 or TRBV12-4 and TRBJ2-6, with D uncertain. This CDR3 has 17 amino acids. V lost 7 bases to trimming and J lost 0 bases, with 16 bases between them. CDR3 sequence reads: CASTPRTTHSGANVLTF. The DNA of the CDR3 is TGTGCCAGCACTCCCAGGACGACTCACTCTGGGGCCAACGTCCTGACTTTC.

Points on this clonotype: A junction boundary mismatches the germline segment, possibly from a read error. V gene TRBV4-3 combines with J gene TRBJ1-1; 7 nucleotides match TRBD1. The CDR3 contains 14 residues. Germline V lookup: CDR1 LGHNA, CDR2 YSLEER. The CDR3 loop reads CGSSQIAGGVEAFF. The CDR3 DNA sequence: TGCGGCAGCAGCCAAATCGCAGGGGGTGTTGAAGCTTTCTTT.

The rearrangement links TRBV20-1 to TRBJ2-3, with D perhaps matching TRBD1 (6 bases). The V and J ends lost 5 bases and 5 bases respectively, with 14 bases between them. The CDR3 is 13 residues long. Germline loops: CDR1 DFQATT, CDR2 SNEGSKA (reference sequence). The chain's CDR3 is CSALPGGRDTQYF. CDR3 coding DNA: TGCAGTGCTCTCCCTGGGGGCAGAGATACGCAGTATTTT.

The chain links TRBV29-1 to TRBJ1-2, with TRBD1 identical over 7 bases. CDR3 size: 12 residues. The V gene end was trimmed by 4 bases and the J gene end by 7 bases; junction bases not matched to a gene: 6. Germline values: CDR1 SQVTM, CDR2 ANQGSEA. The CDR3 nucleotides read TGCAGCGTTGCGACAGGGCGGAGTGGCTACACCTTC. Protein sequence: CSVATGRSGYTF.

The J gene is TRBJ1-1, the V gene TRBV3-1; D remains ambiguous. This CDR3 has 13 amino acids. Looked up from germline, CDR1 is LGHDT and CDR2 is YNNKEL (reference sequence). Between the trimmed V and J ends, which lost 4 bases and 7 bases, there was a span of 13 bases. The chain's CDR3 is CASSPRSGIEAFF. The CDR3 DNA is TGTGCCAGCAGCCCTCGGTCCGGTATTGAAGCTTTCTTT.

The chain couples TRBV12-3 or TRBV12-4 to TRBJ2-4; no reliable D call. TRBJ2-7 explains the end of the DNA better; the J call may be wrong. This CDR3 is 11 amino acids long. CDR3 loop: CASSDSREQYF. The CDR3 DNA is TGTGCCAGCAGTGACTCGCGCGAGCAGTACTTC.

This chain links TRBV12-3 or TRBV12-4 with TRBJ2-3, with D possibly being TRBD2 (6 bases). The V end lost 7 bases, the J end lost 13 bases, and 27 bases lay between the germline ends. The CDR3 extends over 15 amino acids. Written as DNA, the CDR3 is TGTGCCAGCACACAGGCGGGATGGGTAGCAGATATGGAGTATTTT. Amino acid sequence: CASTQAGWVADMEYF.

This clonotype was counted between two and nine times. This chain joins TRBV7-2 and TRBJ2-7; either TRBD1 or TRBD2 may supply D (5 bases each). V dropped 5 bases and J dropped 4 bases, with 18 bases sitting between them. CDR1 is SGHTA, CDR2 FQGNSA, per germline. The CDR3 loop spans 15 amino acids. The CDR3 here is CASSPQGMGTYEQYF. In DNA, the CDR3 is TGTGCCAGCAGCCCTCAGGGCATGGGGACGTACGAGCAGTACTTC.